This record looks at one T cell receptor (beta chain) sequence and its context. Its antigen is not known. The PCR ran on 60 Vbeta and 13 Jbeta primers. Clones were read by immunoSEQ multiplex PCR, and TCRdb kept only the in-frame ones, dropping some. Altogether roughly 150,000 clones are present, roughly 68% being singletons, with the ten largest covering more than 9%. This specimen comes from a study of cytomegalovirus exposure and HLA in healthy donors. Findings and limits, study-wide: Among the CMV-associated chains, a few were confirmed in vitro as specific for CMV antigens.

This CDR3 contains 14 residues. Germline V gene lookup returns CDR1 LNHNV and CDR2 YYDKDF (reference sequence). V was cut by 6 bases and J by 2 bases, with 12 bases left in between. The sequence came from a man aged 25 to 45 in good health and CMV-seropositive. V gene TRBV15 combines with J gene TRBJ2-3, with a tentative D call TRBD2 (6 bases). Source material: PBMCs. The CDR3 DNA reads TGTGCCACCAGACGGGAGCAGAACACAGATACGCAGTATTTT. Translating gives CATRREQNTDTQYF.